Listed below are T cell receptor beta chains from one sample, sequenced in a study of beta chain features in type 1 diabetes. Here immunoSEQ multiplex PCR was the method, and the copy in TCRdb shows in-frame clones only, minus some. The top ten clones hold around 0.65% of a sample with 150,000 to 170,000 clones, around 8% of them seen once. The sample was central memory CD4+ T cells from blood. The receptors shown here come from a young man in good health. Each CDR3 is given without its conserved first and last residue. The D gene is left open where the match is weak. Clone size is shown for a subset of rows, as once, few, many or a class of expanded clone.

cdr3_aa v_call clone_size j_call d_call
ASSAGGFDGYT TRBV2 many TRBJ1-2 .
ASSDLGEDGYT TRBV10-2 few TRBJ1-2 .
AWSFVTGTGEPF TRBV30 . TRBJ2-2 .
ASREGARTGELF TRBV5-1 many TRBJ2-2 TRBD1
ASSLIAGDTGELF TRBV7-3 . TRBJ2-2 TRBD2
ASSQGLLAGSYNEQF TRBV4-3 few TRBJ2-1 TRBD2
ASSGGTGSPLH TRBV5-4 few TRBJ1-6 TRBD1
ASSPASGSSREQY TRBV7-2 few TRBJ2-7 TRBD2
ASRATGAGDTQY TRBV5-1 once TRBJ2-3 TRBD1
ASSSLNQPQH TRBV7-2 . TRBJ1-5 .
ASRFGGTSPERQY TRBV5-1 . TRBJ2-3 .
ASSEVGLGAHGYT TRBV6-1 . TRBJ1-2 .
ASSQLNQASGELF TRBV14 . TRBJ2-2 .
ASSVVGGRGLTGELF TRBV9 . TRBJ2-2 TRBD1
ASRQGTYNEQF TRBV25-1 . TRBJ2-1 .
ASSLWGERYEQY TRBV27 few TRBJ2-7 .
ASSLGEGWAKNIQY TRBV7-2 . TRBJ2-4 TRBD2
ASRLGSGGPSSSTDTQY TRBV7-2 . TRBJ2-3 TRBD2
ASSGGGESEAF TRBV2 . TRBJ1-1 .
ASSPPGQGFHEQY TRBV28 few TRBJ2-7 TRBD1
ASSQGDTGTYEQY TRBV4-2 few TRBJ2-7 .